This T cell receptor (beta chain) was documented in a study of sequential checkpoint blockade in melanoma. Indicated treatment: randomized to nivolumab then ipilimumab (arm A) or the reverse (arm B). From thawed PBMCs, live CD3+CD8+ cells negative for CD19 and CD56 were sorted. The CDR3 totals 12 residues. V was clipped by 6 bases and J by 7 bases, with 10 bases between them. Germline CDR1 MNHEY, CDR2 SMNVEV (reference sequence). Clones were sequenced by immunoSEQ multiplex PCR, and TCRdb holds only the in-frame ones, with some missing. There are 34,000 or so clones in the sample; approximately 81% occur only once, and 15% to 20% lies in the top ten.

This receptor was taken from a human donor with melanoma. J is TRBJ2-1 and V is TRBV27; a weak D match, TRBD1 (6 bases). Sample: CD8+ T cells sorted from blood (inferred from file names), taken from a patient given nivolumab and ipilimumab in sequence. The CDR3, as DNA: TGTGCCAGCAGCCTGACAGGAAATGAGCAGTTCTTC. Protein: CASSLTGNEQFF.